These 6 T cell receptor beta chains originate from one sample sequenced in a study of identical twins. TCRdb re-derived calls from the 5' RACE reads in MiXCR, one entry per CDR3 protein. The table includes about 730,000 distinct CDR3 sequences, roughly 20% detected once. This sample was also put to use in a study of T cells expressing NK-cell markers.

The specimen was PBMCs. The receptors shown here come from a woman aged 18-29 years in good health.

V is TRBV20-1 and J is TRBJ1-4, with D maybe TRBD1 (5 bases). V was pared by 3 bases and J by 8 bases, with 13 bases between. The CDR3 runs 13 residues. The germline V gene encodes CDR1 DFQATT and CDR2 SNEGSKA (reference sequence). CDR3 in DNA: TGCAGTGCTAGTTGGGGGGGGAGCGAAAAACTGTTTTTT. This gives the protein CSASWGGSEKLFF.

This clonotype was seen only a few times. The J gene is TRBJ1-5, the V gene TRBV4-3; a possible D gene is TRBD1 (5 bases). Germline lookup yields CDR1 LGHNA and CDR2 YSLEER. Trimming cost V 1 base and J 2 bases, with 9 bases left between them. This CDR3 comprises 15 residues. Here the CDR3 reads CASSQGWGGNQPQHF. CDR3 coding DNA: TGCGCCAGCAGCCAAGGGTGGGGGGGCAATCAGCCCCAGCATTTT.

This chain connects TRBV19 to TRBJ2-5; 9 bases map to TRBD2. Germline V gene data show CDR1 as LNHDA and CDR2 as SQIVND (reference sequence). The CDR3 has 16 residues. V was pared by 5 bases and J by 4 bases, with 11 bases of the junction left unmatched. The DNA for the CDR3 is TGTGCCAGTAGTCATCTAGCGGGACCCGCTTCAGAGACCCAGTACTTC. It yields the protein CASSHLAGPASETQYF.

The chain employs TRBV20-1 and TRBJ2-5; no definite D call. Trimming shortened V by 0 bases and J by 4 bases, and 6 bases separated the two germline ends. Germline assignment: CDR1 DFQATT and CDR2 SNEGSKA (reference sequence). CDR3 length equals 12 residues. The CDR3 is CSARDNGETQYF. In DNA, the CDR3 is TGCAGTGCTAGAGATAACGGAGAGACCCAGTACTTC.

The rearrangement links TRBV7-6 to TRBJ2-3; 8 bases agree with TRBD2. The CDR3 spans 17 residues. Trimming cost V 2 bases and J 4 bases; bases outside gene matches: 11. From germline, CDR1 is SGHVS and CDR2 FNYEAQ. In DNA form, the CDR3 reads TGTGCCAGCAGCTTAAAAGAGCGGGAGTCAGCGTCAGATACGCAGTATTTT. Translating it yields CASSLKERESASDTQYF.

The genes are TRBV9 and TRBJ2-6; perhaps D is TRBD1 or TRBD2 (6 bases each). Looked up from germline, CDR1 is SGDLS and CDR2 is YYNGEE. CDR3 length equals 14 residues. CDR3 in amino acids: CAGGGGPGANVLTF. The DNA for the CDR3 is TGTGCAGGAGGTGGGGGGCCCGGGGCCAACGTCCTGACTTTC.